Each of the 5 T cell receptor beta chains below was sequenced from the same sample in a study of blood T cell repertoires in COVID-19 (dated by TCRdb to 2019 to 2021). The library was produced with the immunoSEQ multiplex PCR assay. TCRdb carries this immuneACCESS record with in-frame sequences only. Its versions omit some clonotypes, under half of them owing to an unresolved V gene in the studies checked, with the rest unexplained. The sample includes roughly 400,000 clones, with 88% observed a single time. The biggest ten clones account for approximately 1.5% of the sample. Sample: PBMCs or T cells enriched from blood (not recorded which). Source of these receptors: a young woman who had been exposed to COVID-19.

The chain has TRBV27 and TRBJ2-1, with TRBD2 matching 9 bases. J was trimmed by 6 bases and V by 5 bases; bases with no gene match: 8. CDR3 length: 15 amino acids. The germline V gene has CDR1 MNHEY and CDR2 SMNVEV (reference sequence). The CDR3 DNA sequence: TGTGCCAGCAGTCCCGGAGTTAGCGGGAGCAATGAGCAGTTCTTC. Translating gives CASSPGVSGSNEQFF.

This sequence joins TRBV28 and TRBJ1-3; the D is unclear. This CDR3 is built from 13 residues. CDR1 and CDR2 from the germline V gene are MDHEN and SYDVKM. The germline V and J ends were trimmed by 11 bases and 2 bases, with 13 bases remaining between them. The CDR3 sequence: CASKIPAGNTIYF. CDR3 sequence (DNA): TGTGCCTCTAAAATACCGGCTGGAAACACCATATATTTT.

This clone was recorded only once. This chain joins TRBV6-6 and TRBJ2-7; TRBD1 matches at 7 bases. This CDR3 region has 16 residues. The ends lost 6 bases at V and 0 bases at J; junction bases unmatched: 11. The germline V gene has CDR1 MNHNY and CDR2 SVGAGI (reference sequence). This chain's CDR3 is CASSGTALPISYEQYF. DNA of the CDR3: TGTGCCAGCAGCGGGACAGCGCTACCGATCTCCTACGAGCAGTACTTC.

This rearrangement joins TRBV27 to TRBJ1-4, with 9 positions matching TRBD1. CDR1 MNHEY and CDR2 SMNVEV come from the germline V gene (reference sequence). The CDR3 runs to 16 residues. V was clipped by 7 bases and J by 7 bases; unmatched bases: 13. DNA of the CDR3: TGTGCCAGCACCCAGGACAGGGGAGGGGTCGGTGAAAAACTGTTTTTT. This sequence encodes CASTQDRGGVGEKLFF.

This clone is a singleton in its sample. The CDR3 coding sequence is TGTGCCAGTAGTATAGGGACAAGCGTGACCCAGTACTTC. It encodes CASSIGTSVTQYF. The chain carries TRBV19 and TRBJ2-5, with TRBD1 as a possible D gene (5 bases). This CDR3 spans 13 amino acids. The V end lost 1 base, the J end lost 7 bases, and 10 bases lay between the germline ends. From germline, CDR1 is LNHDA and CDR2 SQIVND (reference sequence).